A single sample gave rise to the 30 T cell receptor beta chains below, sequenced in a study of neurological immune-mediated disorders. As for time point: longitudinal time-point 1 (baseline). TCRdb reprocessed the 5' RACE reads via MiXCR and lists one record per CDR3 protein. The data show roughly 75,000 distinct CDR3 sequences, roughly 13% seen once. The sequenced sample was PBMCs. The origin of the receptors is a female donor with HTLV-1-associated myelopathy (HAM/TSP).

This clonotype was seen at least ten times. The chain is built from TRBV14 and TRBJ2-5; D is unclear. Between the trimmed V and J ends, which lost 0 bases and 4 bases, there was a span of 3 bases. The length of the CDR3 is 12 residues. Germline V gene lookup returns CDR1 SGHDN and CDR2 FVKESK. The CDR3 is CASSQDPETQYF. CDR3 sequence (DNA): TGTGCCAGCAGCCAAGATCCAGAGACCCAGTACTTC.

At least ten counts were recorded for this clonotype. The chain joins TRBV20-1 to TRBJ1-1; D is ambiguous. The V gene's germline CDR1 is DFQATT and CDR2 SNEGSKA (reference sequence). V dropped 2 bases and J dropped 2 bases, with 12 bases sitting between them. The CDR3 is made up of 14 amino acids. As DNA, the CDR3 is TGCAGTGCTAGAATACCGGCAGCTAACACTGAAGCTTTCTTT. It specifies CSARIPAANTEAFF.

This clonotype was seen repeatedly, ten times or more. The gene calls are TRBV6-5 and TRBJ2-3; D is possibly TRBD1 (6 bases). Trimming left V 5 bases short and J 5 bases short, with 14 bases between. The CDR3 contains 14 residues. Germline V gene lookup returns CDR1 MNHEY and CDR2 SVGAGI. CDR3 region: CASSGAGAKDTQYF. The CDR3 coding sequence is TGTGCCAGCAGTGGGGCAGGGGCGAAAGATACGCAGTATTTT.

This clonotype showed up many times. The V gene is TRBV7-2, the J gene TRBJ2-3; D not certain. The CDR3 loop spans 13 amino acids. Germline CDR1 reads SGHTA; CDR2 reads FQGNSA. Trimming removed 4 bases at V and 2 bases at J, with 7 bases between. CDR3 sequence: CASSSRNTDTQYF. CDR3 DNA: TGTGCCAGCAGCTCCCGAAACACAGATACGCAGTATTTT.

As regards this clonotype: A read error may explain this, as a much larger clone is one base away. The chain carries TRBV11-2 and TRBJ1-1; maybe TRBD1 (5 bases). The V gene lost 5 bases and the J gene lost 13 bases, with 20 bases spanning the gap. Germline V CDR1 and CDR2: SGHAT, FQNNGV. The CDR3 runs to 13 residues. The CDR3 protein is CASSVVNGARDFF. The CDR3 DNA follows: TGTGCCAGCAGCGTAGTCAATGGGGCCCGAGATTTCTTT.

At least ten counts were recorded for this clonotype. The chain uses TRBV9 and TRBJ1-1, with D uncertain. This CDR3 has 14 residues. The ends were cut back, 1 base at V and 1 base at J, with 8 bases in the middle. CDR1 is SGDLS and CDR2 is YYNGEE in the germline V gene. The CDR3 spells CASSVSPENTEAFF. CDR3 nucleotide sequence: TGTGCCAGCAGCGTAAGCCCCGAGAACACTGAAGCTTTCTTT. Looking up the rest from reference TRBV9 and TRBJ1-1 gives the full variable domain: DSGVTQTPKHLITATGQRVTLRCSPRSGDLSVYWYQQSLDQGLQFLIQYYNGEERAKGNILERFSAQQFPDLHSELNLSSLELGDSALYFCASSVSPENTEAFFGQGTRLTVV.

This clonotype was seen repeatedly, ten times or more. The chain couples TRBV9 to TRBJ2-3, with D perhaps matching TRBD2 (7 bases). CDR3 size: 16 residues. Per germline, CDR1 SGDLS and CDR2 YYNGEE. The V and J ends lost 0 bases and 3 bases respectively, with 14 bases between them. The CDR3 nucleotides read TGTGCCAGCAGCGTAGATGGGGGGGGCTCAACAGATACGCAGTATTTT. Residues: CASSVDGGGSTDTQYF. Filled out from reference TRBV9 and TRBJ2-3, the complete variable domain reads DSGVTQTPKHLITATGQRVTLRCSPRSGDLSVYWYQQSLDQGLQFLIQYYNGEERAKGNILERFSAQQFPDLHSELNLSSLELGDSALYFCASSVDGGGSTDTQYFGPGTRLTVL.

The table lists this clonotype with a count of one. A read error is likely, as this CDR3 ends without the conserved phenylalanine or tryptophan. The chain is built from TRBV18 and TRBJ2-5; D not certain. The V and J ends lost 3 bases and 5 bases respectively, with 13 bases between them. The CDR3 has 14 residues. Germline CDR1 KGHSH, CDR2 LQKENI. In nucleotides, the CDR3 is TGTGCCAGCTCACCGACTGATCCGGTCGAGACCCAGTACTAC. Protein product: CASSPTDPVETQYY.

Ten or more counts support this clonotype. The V and J genes are TRBV20-1 and TRBJ1-3, with D hard to call. This CDR3 spans 14 amino acids. Germline V gene sequence: CDR1 DFQATT, CDR2 SNEGSKA (reference sequence). Trimming took off 4 bases at V and 0 bases at J, with 10 bases between the two ends. The CDR3 bases are TGCAGTGCTATCGAAGGGAGCTCTGGAAACACCATATATTTT. It encodes CSAIEGSSGNTIYF.

This clonotype appeared many times. The chain links TRBV9 to TRBJ2-3, with D perhaps TRBD2 (6 bases). CDR1 is SGDLS and CDR2 is YYNGEE in the germline V gene. This CDR3 contains 15 residues. Between the trimmed V and J ends, which lost 4 bases and 6 bases, there was a span of 18 bases. CDR3 in amino acids: CASSLGTLGRDTQYF. In DNA form, the CDR3 reads TGTGCCAGCAGCCTGGGGACTTTGGGGCGTGATACGCAGTATTTT.

This clonotype was observed many times. The rearrangement joins TRBV5-1 to TRBJ2-7; perhaps D is TRBD1 or TRBD2 (5 bases each). With 0 bases removed from V and 3 bases from J, the gap between germline ends came to 13 bases. The CDR3 is made up of 15 amino acids. Germline CDR1 SGHRS, CDR2 YFSETQ. CDR3 coding DNA: TGCGCCAGCAGCTTGGTCGGGGCGAAAAACTACGAGCAGTACTTC. This encodes CASSLVGAKNYEQYF.

This clonotype was observed many times. The V gene is TRBV5-1, the J gene TRBJ2-6; D not certain. Trimming shortened V by 0 bases and J by 1 base, and 5 bases separated the two germline ends. The CDR3 is 15 residues long. Germline assignment: CDR1 SGHRS and CDR2 YFSETQ. The CDR3 protein is CASSLAASGANVLTF. Here the CDR3 DNA reads TGCGCCAGCAGCTTGGCCGCGTCTGGGGCCAACGTCCTGACTTTC.

There are a few counts of this clonotype. V gene TRBV5-1 combines with J gene TRBJ1-2; D ambiguous. V shed 1 base and J shed 8 bases, with 3 bases lying between them. The CDR3 has 10 residues. Germline V CDR1 and CDR2: SGHRS, YFSETQ. The CDR3 protein is CASSLNGYTF. CDR3 nucleotide sequence: TGCGCCAGCAGCTTGAACGGCTACACCTTC.

The sample holds many counts of this clonotype. V and J are TRBV5-4 and TRBJ2-3; D gene uncertain. Germline V gene data show CDR1 as SGHNT and CDR2 as YYREEE (reference sequence). The CDR3 totals 12 residues. Deletions cut 1 base from V and 6 bases from J, with 6 bases between. CDR3 bases: TGTGCCAGCAGCTTGATAACTGATACGCAGTATTTT. This gives the protein CASSLITDTQYF.

This clonotype showed up just a few times. The rearrangement joins TRBV5-1 to TRBJ2-2; D gene ambiguous. The germline V gene encodes CDR1 SGHRS and CDR2 YFSETQ. The CDR3 is made up of 15 amino acids. The V and J ends lost 0 bases and 1 base respectively, with 7 bases between them. The CDR3 DNA reads as TGCGCCAGCAGCTTGGAGGCGGTGAACACCGGGGAGCTGTTTTTT. Translating gives CASSLEAVNTGELFF.

Many counts were recorded for this clonotype. This chain uses TRBV20-1 with TRBJ2-1; D is possibly TRBD2 (6 bases). V was pared by 5 bases and J by 4 bases, with 18 bases between. The CDR3 loop spans 15 amino acids. Germline V gene lookup returns CDR1 DFQATT and CDR2 SNEGSKA (reference sequence). The DNA for the CDR3 is TGCAGTGCTGGAGGGTTACAGGTGCCTTACAATGAGCAGTTCTTC. Encoded protein: CSAGGLQVPYNEQFF.

This clonotype occurred many times. The chain is built from TRBV20-1 and TRBJ1-6; D remains unclear. CDR3 size: 15 residues. CDR1 and CDR2 from the germline V gene are DFQATT and SNEGSKA (reference sequence). Trimming removed 4 bases at V and 5 bases at J, with 15 bases between. CDR3: CSATKVTAHNSPLHF. CDR3 bases: TGCAGTGCTACAAAAGTCACAGCACATAATTCACCCCTCCACTTT.

This clonotype was counted between two and nine times. V gene TRBV10-3 combines with J gene TRBJ2-7, with D hard to call. The ends were cut back, 5 bases at V and 6 bases at J, with 8 bases in the middle. The germline V gene encodes CDR1 ENHRY and CDR2 SYGVKD. The CDR3 length is 11 residues. The CDR3 DNA reads as TGTGCCATCAGTATTGAAAGCGAGCAGTACTTC. Encoded protein: CAISIESEQYF.

This clonotype was seen repeatedly, ten times or more. The DNA is left out, because the CDR3 cannot be placed on it with certainty; the CDR3 is given as TCRdb lists it. The chain is built from TRBV21-1 and TRBJ1-1; the D call in the table, TRBD1, was not verified against the DNA. TRBV21-1 is a recognized pseudogene. The CDR3 contains 17 residues when both ends are counted. CDR3 amino acids: CASSKAVAVGTGAEAFF.

In its sample, this clonotype was seen many times. The CDR3 nucleotides read TGTGCCAGCTCATCAACCGGGACACGGCAAGAGACCCAGTACTTC. This encodes CASSSTGTRQETQYF. The chain joins TRBV18 to TRBJ2-5; tentative D call: TRBD1 (6 bases). This CDR3 comprises 15 residues. Germline CDR1 and CDR2: KGHSH and LQKENI. V was shortened by 5 bases and J by 2 bases, with 15 bases between the two germline ends.

This clonotype was detected ten times or more. This chain connects TRBV7-8 to TRBJ1-6; TRBD1 agrees at 10 bases. The germline V gene has CDR1 SGHVS and CDR2 FQNEAQ. The CDR3 loop spans 14 amino acids. The V gene end was trimmed by 3 bases and the J gene end by 10 bases; junction bases not matched to a gene: 3. CDR3 sequence (DNA): TGTGCCAGCAGCTTTGGGACAGGGGCCTCACCCCTCCACTTT. Its translation: CASSFGTGASPLHF.

In this sample, this clonotype turned up many times. V gene TRBV5-5 combines with J gene TRBJ2-6, with 8 bases matching TRBD1. The CDR3 is 17 residues long. Germline V gene lookup returns CDR1 SGHKS and CDR2 YYEKEE (reference sequence). V gave up 4 bases and J gave up 4 bases; unmatched junction bases: 10. CDR3 region: CASSGGQGPLGANVLTF. The DNA for the CDR3 is TGTGCCAGCAGCGGAGGACAGGGACCCTTGGGGGCCAACGTCCTGACTTTC.

The table lists this clonotype with a few counts. V usage is TRBV6-6 and J usage is TRBJ2-4; 7 bases are a match to TRBD2. The CDR3 extends over 15 amino acids. CDR1 and CDR2 from the germline V gene are MNHNY and SVGAGI (reference sequence). Unmatched junction bases numbered 7, after V lost 6 bases and J lost 2 bases. CDR3 coding DNA: TGTGCCAGCAGCCTCCTGGGAGGGACCAAAAACATTCAGTACTTC. Amino acids: CASSLLGGTKNIQYF.

This clonotype was observed at least ten times. The chain joins TRBV7-8 to TRBJ2-7; 8 bases map to TRBD2. The V gene end was trimmed by 5 bases and the J gene end by 1 base; junction bases not matched to a gene: 13. CDR3 length: 17 amino acids. CDR1 is SGHVS, CDR2 FQNEAQ, per germline. CDR3 in DNA: TGTGCCAGCAGCCACGGGACTAGTTCCCTAGGGTCCTACGAGCAGTACTTC. Translated, it gives CASSHGTSSLGSYEQYF.

This clonotype was recorded at least ten times. The chain links TRBV14 to TRBJ1-5; D gene uncertain. The CDR3 is 14 residues long. The germline gives CDR1 SGHDN, CDR2 FVKESK. With 2 bases removed from V and 7 bases from J, the gap between germline ends came to 12 bases. CDR3 loop: CASSQSLGNQPQHF. The CDR3 DNA is TGTGCCAGCAGCCAATCCTTAGGTAACCAGCCCCAGCATTTT. The variable domain in full, completed from reference TRBV14 and TRBJ1-5, reads EAGVTQFPSHSVIEKGQTVTLRCDPISGHDNLYWYRRVMGKEIKFLLHFVKESKQDESGMPNNRFLAERTGGTYSTLKVQPAELEDSGVYFCASSQSLGNQPQHFGDGTRLSIL.

The table lists this clonotype with many counts. The rearrangement uses TRBV5-1 and TRBJ2-1; 7 nucleotides match TRBD2. The V gene's germline CDR1 is SGHRS and CDR2 YFSETQ. V gave up 0 bases and J gave up 7 bases; unmatched junction bases: 1. CDR3 length equals 13 residues. CDR3 protein: CASSLVGGNEQFF. The CDR3 nucleotides read TGCGCCAGCAGCTTGGTCGGGGGGAATGAGCAGTTCTTC.

The V and J genes are TRBV9 and TRBJ2-1, with TRBD2 identical over 11 bases. Looked up from germline, CDR1 is SGDLS and CDR2 is YYNGEE. This CDR3 is built from 15 residues. The J segment lost 6 bases and the V segment lost 1 base, leaving 3 bases of the junction unmatched. The CDR3 nucleotides read TGTGCCAGCAGCGTATTTAGCGGGGGGGTCAATGAGCAGTTCTTC. Its translation is CASSVFSGGVNEQFF. The complete variable domain, with remaining parts taken from reference TRBV9 and TRBJ2-1, reads DSGVTQTPKHLITATGQRVTLRCSPRSGDLSVYWYQQSLDQGLQFLIQYYNGEERAKGNILERFSAQQFPDLHSELNLSSLELGDSALYFCASSVFSGGVNEQFFGPGTRLTVL.

Many counts were recorded for this clonotype. The rearrangement links TRBV20-1 to TRBJ1-2; TRBD1 is a possible D gene (5 bases). Between the trimmed V and J ends, which lost 6 bases and 7 bases, there was a span of 18 bases. Germline values: CDR1 DFQATT, CDR2 SNEGSKA (reference sequence). The CDR3 length is 13 residues. The CDR3 DNA is TGCAGTGCCACCCCCAGGGTAGCGGGTGGCTACACCTTC. It translates to CSATPRVAGGYTF.

This clonotype has just a few counts. The rearrangement uses TRBV12-3 or TRBV12-4 and TRBJ1-2; 9 nucleotides match TRBD1. The length of the CDR3 is 15 residues. V was pared by 5 bases and J by 4 bases, with 8 bases of the junction left unmatched. The CDR3 sequence is CASSSVRQGGYGYTF. The CDR3 DNA follows: TGTGCCAGCAGTAGCGTGAGACAGGGGGGCTATGGCTACACCTTC.

This clonotype was seen many times. The genes are TRBV5-1 and TRBJ2-5, with a tentative D call TRBD2 (6 bases). CDR1 is SGHRS, CDR2 YFSETQ, per germline. V was shortened by 0 bases and J by 5 bases, with 11 bases between the two germline ends. The CDR3 spans 14 residues. The CDR3 nucleotides are TGCGCCAGCAGCTTGGAGTCAGGAGGGGAGACCCAGTACTTC. Residues: CASSLESGGETQYF.